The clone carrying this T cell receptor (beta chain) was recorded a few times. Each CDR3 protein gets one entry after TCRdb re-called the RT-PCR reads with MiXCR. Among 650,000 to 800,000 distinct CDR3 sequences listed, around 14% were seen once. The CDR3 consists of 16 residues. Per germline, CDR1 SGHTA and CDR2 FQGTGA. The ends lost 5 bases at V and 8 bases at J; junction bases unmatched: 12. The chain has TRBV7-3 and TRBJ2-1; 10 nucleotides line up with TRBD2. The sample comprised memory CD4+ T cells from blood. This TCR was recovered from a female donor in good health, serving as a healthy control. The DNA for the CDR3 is TGTGCCAGCAGCCTCGATGCAGCGGGAGGGCCCTATGAGCAGTTCTTC. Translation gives CASSLDAAGGPYEQFF.